This T cell receptor (beta chain) was identified during a study of blood T cell repertoires in COVID-19. About the research overall: Samples of COVID-19 (acute and convalescent) were obtained from the United States, Italy and Spain. T cells, B-cell-depleted T cells, or PBMCs supplied cDNA or gDNA.

As originally analysed: Cell counts per sample came from amplifying reference gene primers. Sequencing used immunoSEQ multiplex PCR; TCRdb keeps in-frame clones, though not all of them. V and J calls and clone size follow that table, whereas D and trimming were derived from the DNA. The table has 25,000 to 35,000 clones, about 90% seen once; the top ten hold roughly 2.3%. The ends were cut back, 3 bases at V and 2 bases at J, with 9 bases in the middle. Germline CDR1 is SGHRS and CDR2 is YFSETQ. The CDR3 sequence is 13 residues long. The TCR sequence derives from a man aged 50 or older with active COVID-19. J is TRBJ2-7 and V is TRBV5-1; D not resolved. Sequenced sample: peripheral blood. The CDR3 loop is CASSSPRTYEQYF. As DNA, the CDR3 is TGCGCCAGCAGCTCCCCCCGTACCTACGAGCAGTACTTC.